The 27 T cell receptor beta chains reported below all come from one sample, sequenced in a study of identical twins (dated by TCRdb to 2016 to 2017). Library preparation employed 5' RACE. TCRdb names Illumina HiSeq 2000 as the instrument used. The public reads were quality trimmed at Q25 with fastp and then assembled into clones with MiXCR by TCRdb, keeping productive beta chains. Identical CDR3 proteins give one entry, which carries the most common genes and DNA. The sample table records around 240,000 distinct CDR3 sequences; 5.5% to 7% of these occur just once. In total, the top ten clones hold roughly 3.4% of the sample. The sample was also linked to a second study, of yellow fever vaccine responses in identical twins.

Sequenced: memory (CD45RO+) T cells sorted from blood. The cell subset or site label, read with the paper, signifies: CD45RO+ enriched T cells. Every receptor here comes from a woman aged 18-35 years in good health.

The rearrangement links TRBV10-2 to TRBJ2-7; a weak D match, TRBD1 (6 bases). The germline V gene encodes CDR1 WSHSY and CDR2 SAAADI. The CDR3 has 15 residues. Trimming left V 0 bases short and J 3 bases short, with 12 bases between. This CDR3 is CASSESYRVGYEQYF. The CDR3 coding sequence is TGCGCCAGCAGTGAGTCTTACAGGGTCGGCTACGAGCAGTACTTC.

This clonotype was observed a handful of times. In DNA form, the CDR3 reads TGCGCCAGCAGCCAAGCCTACACAGATACGCAGTATTTT. As protein: CASSQAYTDTQYF. The chain links TRBV4-1 to TRBJ2-3; D remains unclear. Germline values: CDR1 MGHRA, CDR2 YSYEKL. V lost 1 base to trimming and J lost 2 bases, with 4 bases between them. There are 13 residues in the CDR3.

In this sample, this clonotype turned up many times. The chain recombines TRBV5-1 with TRBJ1-6; 8 bases match TRBD1. The length of the CDR3 is 14 residues. CDR1 SGHRS and CDR2 YFSETQ come from the germline V gene. V shed 4 bases, J shed 9 bases, and the junction held 6 bases outside the gene matches. This CDR3 reads CASSQGANVSPLHF. CDR3 DNA: TGCGCCAGCAGCCAGGGGGCCAATGTTTCACCCCTCCACTTT.

The table lists this clonotype with many counts. The chain links TRBV3-1 to TRBJ2-7, with 9 nucleotides matching TRBD1. V shed 2 bases, J shed 4 bases, and the junction held 6 bases outside the gene matches. The CDR3 has 15 residues. Germline lookup yields CDR1 LGHDT and CDR2 YNNKEL (reference sequence). CDR3 amino acids: CASSQSGTGSYEQYF. The CDR3 coding sequence is TGTGCCAGCAGCCAATCCGGGACAGGGAGTTACGAGCAGTACTTC.

This chain links TRBV6-5 with TRBJ1-1; TRBD1 is a possible D gene (6 bases). This CDR3 spans 12 amino acids. The V and J ends lost 6 bases and 7 bases respectively, with 12 bases between them. Germline V gives CDR1 MNHEY, CDR2 SVGAGI. In nucleotides, the CDR3 is TGTGCCAGCAGCACGACAGGAGGTGAAGCTTTCTTT. Residues: CASSTTGGEAFF.

This clonotype was seen more than once but under ten times. The chain joins TRBV7-3 to TRBJ2-1, with TRBD2 matching over 7 bases. The germline CDR1 and CDR2 sequences are SGHTA and FQGTGA. V was clipped by 5 bases and J by 15 bases; unmatched bases: 13. The CDR3 has 13 amino acids. The CDR3 loop is CASSLGLGGSTFF. Written as DNA, the CDR3 is TGTGCCAGCAGCCTCGGTTTGGGCGGGAGCACGTTCTTC.

This clonotype was seen only a few times. The rearrangement links TRBV28 to TRBJ2-3, with 8 positions matching TRBD1. CDR1 is MDHEN, CDR2 SYDVKM, per germline. V shed 11 bases and J 8 bases; nucleotides not matched to a gene: 9. The CDR3 length is 12 residues. The CDR3 DNA reads as TGTGCCTCACGACAGGGGACCCTTACGCAGTATTTT. The encoded protein is CASRQGTLTQYF.

This clonotype has ten or more counts. The chain has TRBV29-1 and TRBJ1-1; D possibly corresponds to TRBD1 (5 bases). The CDR3 spans 12 residues. V lost 4 bases to trimming and J lost 6 bases, with 12 bases between them. The germline V gene encodes CDR1 SQVTM and CDR2 ANQGSEA. Here the CDR3 reads CSVAGLMPEAFF. CDR3 coding DNA: TGCAGCGTTGCGGGGCTGATGCCTGAAGCTTTCTTT. Based on the CDR3 plus reference TRBV29-1 and TRBJ1-1, the full variable domain is SAVISQKPSRDICQRGTSLTIQCQVDSQVTMMFWYRQQPGQSLTLIATANQGSEATYESGFVIDKFPISRPNLTFSTLTVSNMSPEDSSIYLCSVAGLMPEAFFGQGTRLTVV.

At least ten counts were recorded for this clonotype. The gene calls are TRBV25-1 and TRBJ1-6, with D unclear. Germline loops: CDR1 MGHDK, CDR2 SYGVNS. The CDR3 extends over 13 amino acids. Between the trimmed V and J ends, which lost 8 bases and 7 bases, there was a span of 12 bases. CDR3 amino acids: CASLSGGNSPLHF. The CDR3 DNA reads as TGTGCCAGCCTTTCTGGAGGAAATTCACCCCTCCACTTT. Drawing the rest from reference TRBV25-1 and TRBJ1-6, the complete variable domain is EADIYQTPRYLVIGTGKKITLECSQTMGHDKMYWYQQDPGMELHLIHYSYGVNSTEKGDLSSESTVSRIRTEHFPLTLESARPSHTSQYLCASLSGGNSPLHFGNGTRLTVT.

This clonotype was recorded at least ten times. V usage is TRBV24-1 and J usage is TRBJ2-7; D is possibly TRBD1 (6 bases). The length of the CDR3 is 14 residues. Trimming left V 5 bases short and J 4 bases short, with 14 bases between. The germline V gene encodes CDR1 KGHDR and CDR2 SFDVKD. CDR3 sequence: CATSGTGTLYEQYF. For the CDR3, the DNA is TGTGCCACCAGTGGCACCGGGACATTGTACGAGCAGTACTTC.

Only a few counts were recorded for this clonotype. The V call is TRBV7-2, the J call TRBJ2-3, with D possibly TRBD1 on 5 matching bases. The CDR3 is 15 residues long. In germline, CDR1 is SGHTA, CDR2 FQGNSA. Trimming removed 3 bases at V and 2 bases at J, with 12 bases between. The CDR3 protein is CASSFGQGHTDTQYF. In DNA form, the CDR3 reads TGTGCCAGCAGCTTCGGGCAGGGCCACACAGATACGCAGTATTTT.

The sample holds a few counts of this clonotype. V usage is TRBV3-1 and J usage is TRBJ1-2; 9 positions match TRBD1. Trimming took 4 bases from V and 2 from J; bases not matched to a gene: 5. From germline, CDR1 is LGHDT and CDR2 YNNKEL (reference sequence). CDR3 length: 15 residues. CDR3 amino acids: CASSPGTGRNYGYTF. The CDR3, as DNA: TGTGCCAGCAGCCCCGGGACAGGGAGGAACTATGGCTACACCTTC.

Many counts were recorded for this clonotype. The chain carries TRBV5-1 and TRBJ2-2, with D perhaps matching TRBD1 (6 bases). Germline V gene data show CDR1 as SGHRS and CDR2 as YFSETQ. V lost 0 bases to trimming and J lost 1 base, with 10 bases between them. The length of the CDR3 is 16 residues. The chain's CDR3 is CASSLGGQRNTGELFF. The CDR3, as DNA: TGCGCCAGCAGCTTGGGGGGACAAAGGAACACCGGGGAGCTGTTTTTT.

This clonotype was detected ten times or more. V usage is TRBV7-2 and J usage is TRBJ2-1; TRBD2 aligns across 8 bases. The junction had 9 bases not matched to a gene; V was cut back by 7 bases and J by 4 bases. This CDR3 has 15 amino acids. CDR1 is SGHTA and CDR2 is FQGNSA in the germline V gene. The CDR3 loop is CASTLSGAGYNEQFF. The CDR3 DNA follows: TGTGCCAGCACCCTTAGCGGGGCTGGTTACAATGAGCAGTTCTTC.

The chain uses TRBV6-1 and TRBJ1-1; no clear D gene. This CDR3 region has 13 residues. V dropped 8 bases and J dropped 1 base, with 11 bases sitting between them. Looked up from germline, CDR1 is MNHNS and CDR2 is SASEGT. CDR3 sequence: CASRAPSNTEAFF. CDR3 bases: TGTGCCAGCCGAGCGCCCTCGAACACTGAAGCTTTCTTT.

This clonotype was detected a few times. V gene TRBV20-1 combines with J gene TRBJ2-7; D ambiguous. This CDR3 has 14 residues. Trimming took off 3 bases at V and 2 bases at J, with 14 bases between the two ends. Germline-derived CDR1 and CDR2 are DFQATT and SNEGSKA (reference sequence). CDR3 bases: TGCAGTGCTAGTTCGGTGACTTTGACCTACGAGCAGTACGTC. Amino acids: CSASSVTLTYEQYV.

This clonotype turned up a few times. This sequence joins TRBV20-1 and TRBJ2-3; D uncertain. Trimming removed 6 bases from V and 0 bases from J, with 16 bases in between. CDR1 is DFQATT and CDR2 is SNEGSKA in the germline V gene (reference sequence). The CDR3 runs to 15 residues. The CDR3 loop is CSAPHSVASTDTQYF. For the CDR3, the DNA is TGCAGTGCCCCCCATTCGGTGGCCAGCACAGATACGCAGTATTTT.

This clonotype was detected many times. The chain employs TRBV12-3 or TRBV12-4 and TRBJ1-1; a possible D gene is TRBD1 (6 bases). The CDR3 loop spans 11 amino acids. With 6 bases removed from V and 8 bases from J, the gap between germline ends came to 10 bases. The CDR3 DNA reads as TGTGCCAGCAGCAACAGGGTGGAAGCTTTCTTT. Translated, it gives CASSNRVEAFF.

There are a few counts of this clonotype. This chain joins TRBV3-1 and TRBJ2-5; perhaps TRBD2 as D (7 bases). This CDR3 is built from 14 residues. Deletions cut 4 bases from V and 5 bases from J, with 14 bases between. In germline, CDR1 is LGHDT, CDR2 YNNKEL (reference sequence). CDR3 protein: CASSPPGGLETQYF. CDR3 in DNA: TGTGCCAGCAGCCCCCCGGGGGGCCTGGAGACCCAGTACTTC.

This clonotype was counted between two and nine times. The V gene is TRBV6-2 or TRBV6-3, the J gene TRBJ2-5; D is uncertain. This CDR3 has 15 residues. Germline assignment: CDR1 MNHEY and CDR2 SVGEGT. Trimming pared 0 bases from V and 2 bases from J, leaving 10 bases between. The chain's CDR3 is CASSYSSNRQETQYF. The CDR3 DNA sequence: TGTGCCAGCAGTTACTCGTCTAACAGACAAGAGACCCAGTACTTC.

This clonotype has a count of ten or more. The chain uses TRBV7-9 and TRBJ1-1; D gene uncertain. Germline V gives CDR1 SEHNR, CDR2 FQNEAQ (reference sequence). V dropped 5 bases and J dropped 4 bases, with 5 bases sitting between them. The CDR3 contains 11 residues. The CDR3 here is CASSLLTEAFF. The CDR3 region has the DNA TGTGCCAGCAGCCTTCTCACTGAAGCTTTCTTT.

Ten or more counts support this clonotype. The genes are TRBV5-1 and TRBJ1-4; D is possibly TRBD1 (5 bases). V dropped 0 bases and J dropped 7 bases, with 16 bases sitting between them. Germline lookup yields CDR1 SGHRS and CDR2 YFSETQ. This CDR3 spans 16 amino acids. CDR3 in DNA: TGCGCCAGCAGCTTGGCCACAGGCGCCCCTCGTGAAAAACTGTTTTTT. Protein sequence: CASSLATGAPREKLFF.

Notes on this clonotype: Sequence at one end of the junction differs from germline and may be a read error. CDR3 nucleotide sequence: TGTGCCACCAATGATGAGGGGGCGGCGAACACCGGGGAGCTGTTTTTT. Protein product: CATNDEGAANTGELFF. This chain uses TRBV24-1 with TRBJ2-2; 7 nucleotides match TRBD1. The CDR3 is 16 amino acids. The germline V gene has CDR1 KGHDR and CDR2 SFDVKD.

The chain has TRBV7-2 and TRBJ1-6, with D possibly TRBD1 on 5 matching bases. Trimming removed 4 bases from V and 3 bases from J, with 16 bases in between. This CDR3 spans 17 amino acids. CDR1 is SGHTA, CDR2 FQGNSA, per germline. The CDR3 DNA reads as TGTGCCAGCAGCTCGAATCTTTCAGGGTTCTATAATTCACCCCTCCACTTT. Translation gives CASSSNLSGFYNSPLHF.

This clonotype was seen more than once but under ten times. The V and J genes are TRBV3-1 and TRBJ2-7; perhaps TRBD1 as D (5 bases). The germline V and J ends were trimmed by 3 bases and 1 base, with 13 bases remaining between them. Germline CDR1 LGHDT, CDR2 YNNKEL (reference sequence). The CDR3 has 15 residues. Here the CDR3 reads CASSQRQIGSYEQYF. In DNA, the CDR3 is TGTGCCAGCAGCCAGAGACAGATAGGGTCCTACGAGCAGTACTTC.

This clonotype was seen a handful of times. The J gene is TRBJ2-2, the V gene TRBV5-1; TRBD1 or TRBD2 may be the D gene (5 bases each). V lost 4 bases and J lost 4, with 17 bases in between. This CDR3 comprises 16 residues. CDR1 is SGHRS and CDR2 is YFSETQ in the germline V gene. The CDR3 sequence is CASSVRDLGITGELFF. CDR3 nucleotide sequence: TGCGCCAGCAGCGTACGGGACCTCGGGATCACCGGGGAGCTGTTTTTT. Looking up the rest from reference TRBV5-1 and TRBJ2-2 gives the full variable domain: KAGVTQTPRYLIKTRGQQVTLSCSPISGHRSVSWYQQTPGQGLQFLFEYFSETQRNKGNFPGRFSGRQFSNSRSEMNVSTLELGDSALYLCASSVRDLGITGELFFGEGSRLTVL.

This clonotype was seen ten or more times. The V call is TRBV27, the J call TRBJ2-1; 7 bases line up with TRBD2. With 0 bases clipped from V and 0 bases from J, the junction kept 2 bases outside the gene matches. CDR1 MNHEY and CDR2 SMNVEV come from the germline V gene (reference sequence). There are 16 residues in the CDR3. The DNA for the CDR3 is TGTGCCAGCAGTTTATCGGGACTACTCTCCTACAATGAGCAGTTCTTC. It translates to CASSLSGLLSYNEQFF.